Listed here are 3 T cell receptor beta chains from one sample, sequenced in a study of spatial heterogeneity in lung cancer. TCRdb redid the calling of the 5' RACE reads with MiXCR, one entry per CDR3 protein. The sample has 95,000 to 130,000 distinct CDR3 sequences; 12% are singletons. Time point in this sample: blood at routine non-recurrence follow-up after resection. Material for sequencing was whole RNA from tumor, nontumor lung or frozen PBMC, left unsorted. The sample here was PBMCs, taken at follow-up. Every receptor here comes from a male donor with early-stage non-small cell lung cancer.

This clonotype was counted many times. This chain uses TRBV7-2 with TRBJ2-1; the D gene could be TRBD1 or TRBD2 (5 bases each). With 4 bases removed from V and 5 bases from J, the gap between germline ends came to 18 bases. The germline CDR1 and CDR2 sequences are SGHTA and FQGNSA. This CDR3 has 16 amino acids. The CDR3 bases are TGTGCCAGCAGCTCGCTTTCGGGACGCCCTAACAATGAGCAGTTCTTC. As protein: CASSSLSGRPNNEQFF. The full variable domain, rest sourced from reference TRBV7-2 and TRBJ2-1, is GAGVSQSPSNKVTEKGKDVELRCDPISGHTALYWYRQSLGQGLEFLIYFQGNSAPDKSGLPSDRFSAERTGGSVSTLTIQRTQQEDSAVYLCASSSLSGRPNNEQFFGPGTRLTVL.

This clonotype was counted between two and nine times. V and J are TRBV19 and TRBJ1-2; D not certain. Trimming took 7 bases from V and 4 from J, leaving 10 bases between them. The CDR3 loop spans 12 amino acids. Germline V gene sequence: CDR1 LNHDA, CDR2 SQIVND (reference sequence). CDR3 in amino acids: CASISSAYGYTF. CDR3 coding DNA: TGTGCCAGTATTTCGTCCGCCTATGGCTACACCTTC.

The chain recombines TRBV7-3 with TRBJ2-1; 9 bases map to TRBD1. V gave up 3 bases and J gave up 3 bases; unmatched junction bases: 3. Germline CDR1 and CDR2: SGHTA and FQGTGA. There are 15 residues in the CDR3. The CDR3 DNA reads TGTGCCAGCAGCTTCGCGGGACAGGGCTACAATGAGCAGTTCTTC. It yields the protein CASSFAGQGYNEQFF.